This TCR beta chain comes out of a study of CD8+CD57+ T cells in acquired aplastic anemia. In the study overall: The average for DNA from sorted CD4+ and CD8+ cells was roughly 3 ug.

In its sample, this clonotype was seen once. What it recognizes is unknown. Genomic DNA acted as the template from which TCR beta VDJ combination and CDR3 sequence profiling were carried out. TCRdb re-derived calls from the reads in MiXCR, one entry per CDR3 protein. The repertoire holds around 430,000 distinct CDR3 sequences, with around 30% as singletons. Study results and limitations: Patients and controls were found to share more than 25 CD8+ CDR3 sequences.

For sequencing, patients were chosen who had shown expansion of CD8+CD57+ cells by flow cytometry. Patients had received no therapy at the time of blood sampling. The germline gives CDR1 MGHDK, CDR2 SYGVNS. The CDR3 extends over 18 amino acids. V shed 1 base, J shed 4 bases, and the junction held 10 bases outside the gene matches. This TCR was sampled from a human donor with aplastic anemia. The sequenced sample consisted of sorted CD4+, CD8+, or CD8+CD57+ T cells (not recorded which) from PBMCs. The chain joins TRBV25-1 to TRBJ1-2; 12 nucleotides agree with TRBD1. CDR3 sequence: CASSEWTGTGGYSYGYTF. The CDR3 nucleotides read TGTGCCAGCAGTGAATGGACCGGGACAGGGGGCTACAGCTATGGCTACACCTTC.